The 18 T cell receptor beta chains below were found in one sample sequenced in a study of PD-1 blockade in classical Hodgkin lymphoma. Time point of the sample: cycle 4 day 1 (C4D1), after six to seven weeks of nivolumab. Every patient was affected by relapse after autologous stem cell transplantation, while exposure to brentuximab vedotin was not uniform. TCRdb's copy holds only in-frame clones and misses some; the assay was immunoSEQ multiplex PCR. This sample has approximately 20,000 clones, with about 84% found just once. The source was peripheral blood mononuclear cells (PBMCs), collected before the fourth cycle of nivolumab. These receptors originate from a human donor with classical Hodgkin lymphoma.

This chain connects TRBV7-2 to TRBJ2-3; D is undetermined. Germline CDR1 SGHTA, CDR2 FQGNSA. CDR3 length: 15 amino acids. Trimming shortened V by 1 base and J by 2 bases, and 10 bases separated the two germline ends. CDR3 sequence reads: CASSLGGGPTDTQYF. DNA of the CDR3: TGTGCCAGCAGCTTAGGGGGTGGGCCCACAGATACGCAGTATTTT.

This clone was detected a few times. CDR3 DNA: TGTGCCAGCAGCCTCAGTCAGGGTAAGCCCCAGCATTTT. Its translation is CASSLSQGKPQHF. This chain links TRBV7-9 with TRBJ1-5, with a possible D match to TRBD1 (5 bases). Looked up from germline, CDR1 is SEHNR and CDR2 is FQNEAQ (reference sequence). The CDR3 length is 13 residues. V shed 5 bases and J shed 8 bases, with 13 bases lying between them.

This clone was picked up one time. The V and J genes are TRBV7-8 and TRBJ2-5, with a weak D call TRBD1 (5 bases). The CDR3 has 15 residues. V was shortened by 5 bases and J by 2 bases, with 15 bases between the two germline ends. The germline V gene encodes CDR1 SGHVS and CDR2 FQNEAQ. The CDR3 is CASSLLDIPQETQYF. Written as DNA, the CDR3 is TGTGCCAGCAGCCTCCTGGACATCCCGCAAGAGACCCAGTACTTC.

The chain couples TRBV6-5 to TRBJ2-7; 10 nucleotides align to TRBD1. The CDR3 length is 14 residues. V lost 8 bases to trimming and J lost 1 base; unmatched junction nucleotides: 5. Germline-derived CDR1 and CDR2 are MNHEY and SVGAGI. The DNA for the CDR3 is TGTGCCAGCCGTAGGGGACAGGGGTCCTACGAGCAGTACTTC. Protein: CASRRGQGSYEQYF.

This clone has only a few counts. This rearrangement joins TRBV25-1 to TRBJ2-7, with TRBD1 matching 8 bases. V trimming: 7 bases; J trimming: 7 bases; junction bases outside the gene matches: 12. The length of the CDR3 is 14 residues. CDR1 and CDR2 (germline): MGHDK, SYGVNS. As DNA, the CDR3 is TGTGCCAGCATTAGGACAGGGACGTCGGGTGAGCAGTACTTC. This translates into CASIRTGTSGEQYF.

The CDR3 region has the DNA TGTGCCAGCAGCCGGGGGACAGAGAGCAATCAGCCCCAGCATTTT. Its translation is CASSRGTESNQPQHF. The chain links TRBV5-8 to TRBJ1-5, with 7 nucleotides matching TRBD1. This CDR3 is built from 15 residues. V trimming: 4 bases; J trimming: 1 base; junction bases outside the gene matches: 5. The germline gives CDR1 SGHTS, CDR2 YDEGEE.

This sequence joins TRBV7-2 and TRBJ1-5, with unresolved D. This CDR3 has 13 amino acids. V lost 4 bases and J lost 6, with 10 bases in between. In germline, CDR1 is SGHTA, CDR2 FQGNSA. The CDR3 nucleotides are TGTGCCAGCAGCTCGAGAGTTGGTCAGCCCCAGCATTTT. Translating it yields CASSSRVGQPQHF.

This clone has only a few counts. The J gene is TRBJ1-2, the V gene TRBV5-1; 7 bases are a match to TRBD1. The germline gives CDR1 SGHRS, CDR2 YFSETQ. The CDR3 totals 15 residues. V gave up 4 bases and J gave up 8 bases; unmatched junction bases: 14. The CDR3 spells CASSGRDSERGGYTF. In nucleotides, the CDR3 is TGCGCCAGCAGCGGGCGGGACAGTGAGCGAGGGGGCTACACCTTC.

V gene TRBV19 combines with J gene TRBJ1-2; D ambiguous. The CDR3 sequence is 12 residues long. Trimming removed 5 bases at V and 4 bases at J, with 8 bases between. Germline CDR1 LNHDA, CDR2 SQIVND (reference sequence). The chain's CDR3 is CASSSGFYGYTF. CDR3 sequence (DNA): TGTGCCAGTAGTTCGGGTTTCTATGGCTACACCTTC.

V usage is TRBV5-4 and J usage is TRBJ2-1; tentative D call: TRBD2 (6 bases). Trimming removed 10 bases at V and 5 bases at J, with 10 bases between. Germline V CDR1 and CDR2: SGHNT, YYREEE (reference sequence). The CDR3 consists of 11 residues. CDR3 nucleotide sequence: TGTGCCGGAGGGCTCCACAATGAGCAGTTCTTC. Protein product: CAGGLHNEQFF.

The rearrangement uses TRBV25-1 and TRBJ2-1, with D possibly TRBD1 on 6 matching bases. The germline V and J ends were trimmed by 1 base and 12 bases, with 22 bases remaining between them. Germline lookup yields CDR1 MGHDK and CDR2 SYGVNS. This CDR3 region has 16 residues. For the CDR3, the DNA is TGTGCCAGCAGTGAATTGGTGGGGGCCCCCTCAATGGTGCAGTTCTTC. Protein: CASSELVGAPSMVQFF.

The chain has TRBV19 and TRBJ1-4; TRBD1 is a possible D gene (5 bases). This CDR3 spans 16 amino acids. Germline assignment: CDR1 LNHDA and CDR2 SQIVND (reference sequence). Trimming shortened V by 6 bases and J by 7 bases, and 21 bases separated the two germline ends. In DNA form, the CDR3 reads TGTGCCAGTAGAAGGGCGTTACAGGCGGAAGGTGAAAAACTGTTTTTT. Encoded protein: CASRRALQAEGEKLFF.

V is TRBV15 and J is TRBJ1-6; weak D call: TRBD1 (6 bases). V dropped 8 bases and J dropped 0 bases, with 11 bases sitting between them. The CDR3 runs to 15 residues. CDR1 and CDR2 from the germline V gene are LNHNV and YYDKDF (reference sequence). CDR3 residues: CATRQETSYNSPLHF. The CDR3 region has the DNA TGTGCCACCCGACAGGAGACCTCCTATAATTCACCCCTCCACTTT. Full variable domain (remainder filled in from reference TRBV15 and TRBJ1-6): DAMVIQNPRYQVTQFGKPVTLSCSQTLNHNVMYWYQQKSSQAPKLLFHYYDKDFNNEADTPDNFQSRRPNTSFCFLDIRSPGLGDTAMYLCATRQETSYNSPLHFGNGTRLTVT.

This clone came up a few times. The chain is built from TRBV30 and TRBJ1-1; weak D call: TRBD1 (6 bases). The CDR3 consists of 13 residues. Germline V CDR1 and CDR2: GTSNPN, SVGIG (reference sequence). The V gene lost 4 bases and the J gene lost 1 base, with 10 bases spanning the gap. The CDR3 loop reads CAWTPGANTEAFF. DNA of the CDR3: TGTGCCTGGACCCCGGGGGCGAACACTGAAGCTTTCTTT. Using reference TRBV30 and TRBJ1-1 for the parts outside the CDR3, the full variable domain is SQTIHQWPATLVQPVGSPLSLECTVEGTSNPNLYWYRQAAGRGLQLLFYSVGIGQISSEVPQNLSASRPQDRQFILSSKKLLLSDSGFYLCAWTPGANTEAFFGQGTRLTVV.

J is TRBJ2-7 and V is TRBV5-6, with D perhaps given as TRBD1 or TRBD2 (6 bases each). CDR1 SGHDT and CDR2 YYEEEE come from the germline V gene. The CDR3 contains 13 residues. V was pared by 0 bases and J by 5 bases, with 9 bases between. Here the CDR3 reads CASSLEGGHEQYV. The CDR3 bases are TGTGCCAGCAGCTTGGAGGGGGGACACGAGCAGTACGTC.

This chain joins TRBV7-2 and TRBJ1-1; D is possibly TRBD1 (5 bases). Germline V gene sequence: CDR1 SGHTA, CDR2 FQGNSA. V was shortened by 7 bases and J by 0 bases, with 12 bases between the two germline ends. The CDR3 spans 14 residues. The CDR3 sequence is CASITQGLNTEAFF. In DNA form, the CDR3 reads TGTGCCAGCATCACCCAGGGCTTGAACACTGAAGCTTTCTTT.

The V call is TRBV29-1, the J call TRBJ2-1; possible D gene TRBD2, 6 bases. V lost 7 bases and J lost 10, with 23 bases in between. This CDR3 contains 14 residues. Per germline, CDR1 SQVTM and CDR2 ANQGSEA. The CDR3 loop is CSATGPNHGGEQFF. The DNA for the CDR3 is TGCAGCGCAACCGGGCCTAATCATGGGGGGGAGCAGTTCTTC.

In this sample, this clone turned up a few times. The chain uses TRBV7-9 and TRBJ2-5, with a possible D match to TRBD2 (6 bases). CDR1 is SEHNR and CDR2 is FQNEAQ in the germline V gene (reference sequence). The CDR3 spans 13 residues. Trimming removed 7 bases from V and 7 bases from J, with 16 bases in between. The CDR3 coding sequence is TGTGCCAGCAATAGGGAGGAAAGAGGGACCCAGTACTTC. Protein: CASNREERGTQYF.